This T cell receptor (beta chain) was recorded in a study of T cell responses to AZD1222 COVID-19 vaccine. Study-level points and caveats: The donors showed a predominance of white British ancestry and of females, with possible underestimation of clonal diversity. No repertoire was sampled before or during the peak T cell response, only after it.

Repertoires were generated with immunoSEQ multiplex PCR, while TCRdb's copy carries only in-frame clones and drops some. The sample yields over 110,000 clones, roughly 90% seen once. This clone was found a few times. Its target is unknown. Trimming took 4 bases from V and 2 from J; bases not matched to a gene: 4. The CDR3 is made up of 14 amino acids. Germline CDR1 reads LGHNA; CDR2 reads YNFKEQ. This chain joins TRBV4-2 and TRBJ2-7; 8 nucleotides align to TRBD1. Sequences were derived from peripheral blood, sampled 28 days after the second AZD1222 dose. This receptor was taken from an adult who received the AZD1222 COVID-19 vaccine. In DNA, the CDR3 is TGTGCCAGCAGCCTCTGGACAGGGCCCTACGAGCAGTACTTC. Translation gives CASSLWTGPYEQYF.